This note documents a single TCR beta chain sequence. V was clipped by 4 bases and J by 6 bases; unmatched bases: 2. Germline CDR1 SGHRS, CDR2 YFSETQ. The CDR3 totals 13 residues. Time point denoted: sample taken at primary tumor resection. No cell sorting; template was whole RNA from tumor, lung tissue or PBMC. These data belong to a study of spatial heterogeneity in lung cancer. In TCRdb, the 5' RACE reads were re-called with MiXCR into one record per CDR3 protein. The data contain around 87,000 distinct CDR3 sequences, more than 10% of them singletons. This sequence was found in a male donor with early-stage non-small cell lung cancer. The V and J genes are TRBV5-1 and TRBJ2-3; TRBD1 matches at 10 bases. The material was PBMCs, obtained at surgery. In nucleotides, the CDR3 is TGCGCCAGCAGCCAGGACAGGGGGGATACGCAGTATTTT. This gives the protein CASSQDRGDTQYF. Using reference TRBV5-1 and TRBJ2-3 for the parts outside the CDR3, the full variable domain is KAGVTQTPRYLIKTRGQQVTLSCSPISGHRSVSWYQQTPGQGLQFLFEYFSETQRNKGNFPGRFSGRQFSNSRSEMNVSTLELGDSALYLCASSQDRGDTQYFGPGTRLTVL.